This T cell receptor beta chain was recorded in a study of shared clonotypes between healthy human individuals. Overall study results and limits: The authors sampled blood alone, and tissue repertoires likely differ. A generally larger estimated richness was seen in naive subsets than in memory subsets. Generation probabilities were higher for clonotypes shared across all four sorted-subset donors than for unshared ones.

As for this clone: The antigen remains unidentified.

Some clones are missing from TCRdb's copy, which holds only in-frame ones; the method was immunoSEQ multiplex PCR. The repertoire holds roughly 2 million clones, with almost 96% as singletons. The germline V and J ends were trimmed by 3 bases and 4 bases, with 20 bases remaining between them. Per the germline V gene, CDR1 is WSHSY and CDR2 is SAAADI. This CDR3 has 17 residues. Researchers partitioned CD4+ cells into CD45RA+ naive and CD45RA-negative memory subsets. The chain is built from TRBV10-2 and TRBJ2-3, with D possibly TRBD2 on 6 matching bases. This receptor was identified in a man aged 18 to 29 in good health. Sequences were obtained from naive CD4+ T cells sorted from blood. Subset in this sample: CD45RA+ positively selected. The CDR3 DNA sequence: TGCGCCAGCAGTGACCACCCTCTAGCGCGTGGCGCAGATACGCAGTATTTT. As protein: CASSDHPLARGADTQYF.